This TCR beta chain was sequenced for a study of post-analysis software for immune sequencing data. General observations from the study: Multiple sclerosis was associated with a significant reduction in normalized Chao1 diversity relative to controls. TRBV5-6, TRBV5-1 and TRBV20-1 were among about 5 TRBV segments more frequent in patients than controls.

Unique-molecular-identifier-tagged TCR beta cDNA libraries were used. TCRdb used MiXCR to reprocess the PCR reads, holding one entry per CDR3 protein. Here the sample spans approximately 570,000 distinct CDR3 sequences, roughly 46% being singletons. The junction had 4 bases not matched to a gene; V was cut back by 6 bases and J by 2 bases. The CDR3 contains 14 residues. This clonotype has only one observation. Antigen specificity is unknown. The specimen sequenced was blood. V usage is TRBV12-3 or TRBV12-4 and J usage is TRBJ1-5; 7 nucleotides align to TRBD1. The sequence came from a girl aged 10 to 17 with multiple sclerosis. This CDR3 is CASRQGNGNQPQHF. In DNA form, the CDR3 reads TGTGCCAGCAGACAGGGGAACGGCAATCAGCCCCAGCATTTT.